This TCR beta chain is from a study of blood T cells in healthy people across ages. The use of a sample-barcoded 5' primer and a J-beta primer mix characterized a second PCR of roughly 7 to 12 cycles. Samples each returned at least 2.5 million CDR3-containing paired-end reads. TCRdb fed the 5' RACE reads into MiXCR, producing one record per CDR3 protein. The profile covers approximately 730,000 distinct CDR3 sequences, with 43% appearing a single time and roughly 19% taken by the ten largest. Points from the study as a whole: Observed TCR beta diversity showed a strong correlation with the percentage of naive T cells as measured by flow cytometry. Significant beta diversity loss was already apparent by age approximately 40, declining roughly linearly.

The germline V gene encodes CDR1 MNHEY and CDR2 SVGAGI. The V segment lost 6 bases and the J segment 4 bases; nucleotides outside the gene matches: 11. This CDR3 comprises 15 residues. A minimum of 6 million PBMCs was isolated per sample. Concerning this clonotype itself: The antigen is unknown.

Sequencing used blood. This receptor was obtained from a woman aged 55-70 years in good health. The chain has TRBV6-5 and TRBJ2-7; 8 bases fit TRBD1. For the CDR3, the DNA is TGTGCCAGCAGCAAAAGTGGACAGGGATGGTACGAGCAGTACTTC. Amino acid sequence: CASSKSGQGWYEQYF.